This T cell receptor beta chain is drawn from a study of blood T cell repertoires in COVID-19. Study background: Collection of acute and convalescent COVID-19 samples took place in the United States, Italy and Spain.

Germline-derived CDR1 and CDR2 are SGHNT and YYREEE (reference sequence). V was pared by 7 bases and J by 7 bases, with 27 bases between. The CDR3 runs to 17 residues. The repertoire was sequenced with immunoSEQ multiplex PCR; TCRdb's copy has only in-frame clones and lacks some. Of hundreds of thousands of clones listed, approximately 83% were seen once; the top ten hold approximately 4%. Participants were aged about 18 to 100 years from around 26 US areas. Exposed participants came across a COVID-19 case within 2 weeks before study entry. The sequencing sample was made of PBMCs or T cells enriched from blood (not recorded which). The receptor was derived from a middle-aged woman who had been exposed to COVID-19. The chain links TRBV5-4 to TRBJ2-1; D is unclear. For the CDR3, the DNA is TGTGCCAGCCACTCGGCGACGGTTCGGGTACAATTTAATGAGCAGTTCTTC. Translating gives CASHSATVRVQFNEQFF.